This TCR beta chain derives from a study of tumor-infiltrating lymphocytes in primary liver carcinoma (dated by TCRdb to 2017 to 2019). With respect to the entire study: Of the five patients, three men and two women aged 30 to 69 years, four had hepatocellular carcinoma and one had combined HCC and intrahepatic cholangiocarcinoma. Tumors of the five patients were stage T1-T3 N0M0 with maximum diameters of roughly 4.2 to 10 cm. Roughly 3.65 to 8 million productive TCRbeta reads were obtained per sample, and no significant difference in read depth was found between tissue types. For each liver tumor, the study sampled five regions along with adjacent normal tissue and blood, and applied TCRbeta repertoire sequencing, expression microarrays and whole-exome sequencing. A total of 35 or so specimens from 5 patients went through TCRbeta repertoire sequencing, namely 25 tumor regions, 5 adjacent noncancerous liver tissues and 5 peripheral blood samples. Technical replicate repertoires showed high reproducibility, with mean shared-clone rates roughly 0.89 and correlation coefficients above 0.95. To link TCRbeta repertoire diversity to the local molecular phenotype, the approximately 23 tumor region samples were profiled with Agilent mRNA microarrays.

TCRbeta-specific cDNA was reverse-transcribed from 500 ng total RNA using a constant-region primer and ProtoScript II reverse transcriptase. Three nested multiplex PCR rounds, following a slightly modified ARM-PCR procedure, were used to build the TCRbeta libraries. Multiplex TRBV1-TRBV30 forward primers and a Cbeta reverse primer were used in the first two PCR rounds, each of which was run for roughly 9 cycles. A final 25-cycle PCR with Deep VentR polymerase added sample barcodes and Illumina adapters. Amplicons of 200-500 bp were gel-purified with a QIAquick gel extraction kit before sequencing. TCRbeta amplicons were sequenced on an Illumina HiSeq 2500 with 250-bp paired-end reads. Concerning the study's data processing: Trimmomatic v0.33 was used to quality-trim the reads, and FLASH v1.2.11 was used to merge paired reads so that full CDR3 sequences could be recovered. V, D and J germline segments were assigned to the rearranged TCRbeta sequences by MiGEC v1.2.1b. Clonotype statistics, along with Shannon-Wiener diversity indices, were calculated using VDJtools v1.0.0. Except for diversity analysis, only the 250 most abundant clonotypes of each sample were used in subsequent analyses to reduce sampling bias. TCRdb itself trimmed the public reads at Q25 with fastp, ran MiXCR and retained productive beta chains. Rows are combined by CDR3 protein, so each entry shows the most common genes and DNA. The V and J calls and clone size are TCRdb's, not the authors'. The sample profile shows fewer than 75,000 distinct CDR3 sequences; roughly two thirds of them were found once. Of the sample, around 38% falls within the top ten clones.

What the research found in general, with its limitations: With just 4 to 6 patients in the study, the authors point out that the findings should be validated in a larger study. Comparison of CD4+ and CD8+ T cell repertoires was precluded by the use of bulk unsorted samples. Only the TCR beta chain was sequenced, which likely underestimates true repertoire diversity because unpaired alpha chains were not captured. Pairs of tumor regions showed greater repertoire overlap (mean about 35%) than tumor-adjacent pairs (approximately 17%) or tumor-blood pairs (approximately 14%), which is consistent with antigen-driven expansion. Compared with blood, tumors had a significantly larger share of the repertoire taken up by the top 250 clones (p = 0.039). Just about 7.5-25% of top clones turned up in all five regions of a tumor, which suggests spatial heterogeneity among tumor-infiltrating T cells.

Total RNA and DNA were co-extracted from about 19-30 mg of bulk tissue with the AllPrep DNA/RNA mini kit, without cell sorting. Roughly five patients with histopathologically diagnosed primary liver carcinoma underwent surgical resection in China between November 2015 and 2016. Patients had chronic HBV infection and were treatment-naive at sampling. Each tumor was sampled at five spatially separated regions: the superior, inferior, left-lateral and right-lateral poles and the tumor centre. Histological examination found more than 80% viable tumor cells in every tumor sample. Fresh tumor and adjacent tissue pieces were bisected, with one half stored in RNAlater at -80 degrees C and the other half sent for histology. This clonotype was seen a handful of times. Its cognate antigen has yet to be identified. At one boundary the junction diverges from the germline segment, which might be a read error. From cysteine to phenylalanine, the CDR3 is 11 amino acids long. The only DNA kept is the CDR3, 33 bases in frame from the first base. The germline V gene specifies MNHEY as CDR1 and SVGAGI as CDR2.

Input material: liver tumor tissue from sampling region 4. This specimen's cell subset or site label, per the study, means: tumor region T4, right-lateral pole. This clonotype originated in a man between 40 and 49 years old with primary liver carcinoma and hepatitis B virus infection. The chain is assembled from TRBV6-5 and TRBJ2-1; the junction holds 8 bases that match TRBD2. The CDR3 reads as follows: CGSGSGGEQFF. The nucleotide sequence is given as TGTGGCAGCGGGAGCGGGGGTGAGCAATTCTTC.